Below, 5 T cell receptor beta chains from the same sample are listed, as sequenced in a study of T cell responses to AZD1222 COVID-19 vaccine listed by TCRdb under 2021. The time point label here, explained by the study, means: baseline before first vaccination. The library came from the immunoSEQ multiplex PCR assay. Here the immuneACCESS table is served through TCRdb, limited to in-frame sequences with V and J called. Missing clones are a known gap in these copies; in checked studies unresolved V genes cover under half, and the rest lacks a known reason. The sample table lists tens of thousands of clones, 83% of them with a count of one. The ten largest clones represent approximately 52% of the sample. This material consisted of peripheral blood, taken on day 0 of AZD1222 vaccination. The receptors shown here come from an adult in good health.

V and J are TRBV29-1 and TRBJ2-7; D tentatively reads TRBD1 or TRBD2 (5 bases each). The ends were cut back, 1 base at V and 9 bases at J, with 16 bases in the middle. CDR1 is SQVTM, CDR2 ANQGSEA, per germline. This CDR3 comprises 13 residues. The CDR3 DNA is TGCAGCGTTGAAGCCGGGGCCCGCGCGAGGCAGTACTTC. Encoded protein: CSVEAGARARQYF.

The chain uses TRBV28 and TRBJ1-3; the match to TRBD1 covers 9 bases. The J segment lost 4 bases and the V segment lost 7 bases, leaving 8 bases of the junction unmatched. CDR3 length equals 15 residues. The germline gives CDR1 MDHEN, CDR2 SYDVKM. CDR3 amino acids: CASTGDRAIGNTIYF. CDR3 nucleotide sequence: TGTGCCAGCACTGGGGACAGGGCTATCGGAAACACCATATATTTT. The full variable domain, with the rest looked up from reference TRBV28 and TRBJ1-3, is DVKVTQSSRYLVKRTGEKVFLECVQDMDHENMFWYRQDPGLGLRLIYFSYDVKMKEKGDIPEGYSVSREKKERFSLILESASTNQTSMYLCASTGDRAIGNTIYFGEGSWLTVV.

The chain joins TRBV7-2 to TRBJ1-4; D unresolved. CDR3 length: 12 residues. Germline V lookup: CDR1 SGHTA, CDR2 FQGNSA. Trimming removed 3 bases from V and 5 bases from J, with 4 bases in between. This chain's CDR3 is CASSFQNEKLFF. The CDR3 nucleotides are TGTGCCAGCAGCTTCCAAAATGAAAAACTGTTTTTT.

The chain links TRBV18 to TRBJ1-5; no firm D call. The germline V and J ends were trimmed by 2 bases and 6 bases, with 8 bases remaining between them. The CDR3 runs 13 residues. In germline, CDR1 is KGHSH, CDR2 LQKENI. Written as DNA, the CDR3 is TGTGCCAGCTCACCAGCGGGGAGTCAGCCCCAGCATTTT. Its translation: CASSPAGSQPQHF.

In its sample, this clone was seen a few times. J is TRBJ2-3 and V is TRBV9, with a possible D match to TRBD2 (6 bases). This CDR3 comprises 14 residues. Trimming stripped 0 bases from V and 5 bases from J, with 10 bases between. Germline V gives CDR1 SGDLS, CDR2 YYNGEE. CDR3 in DNA: TGTGCCAGCAGCGTAGGGCTAGCGCAAGATACGCAGTATTTT. It codes for CASSVGLAQDTQYF.